The source of this T cell receptor (beta chain) is a study of blood T cell repertoires in COVID-19. Repertoires were generated with immunoSEQ multiplex PCR, while TCRdb's copy carries only in-frame clones and drops some. The data show 230,000 or so clones, with approximately 89% seen just once and 2% to 2.5% held by the top ten. What was sequenced was PBMCs or T cells enriched from blood (not recorded which). This TCR derives from a woman between 40 and 50 years old with acute COVID-19.

As DNA, the CDR3 is TGTGCCAGCAGGGACAGAGCGCGCCAGCCCCAGCATTTT. It specifies CASRDRARQPQHF. The chain has TRBV6-5 and TRBJ1-5; TRBD1 might be the D (6 bases). The V gene lost 6 bases and the J gene lost 7 bases, with 13 bases spanning the gap. Germline V gives CDR1 MNHEY, CDR2 SVGAGI. CDR3 length equals 13 residues.